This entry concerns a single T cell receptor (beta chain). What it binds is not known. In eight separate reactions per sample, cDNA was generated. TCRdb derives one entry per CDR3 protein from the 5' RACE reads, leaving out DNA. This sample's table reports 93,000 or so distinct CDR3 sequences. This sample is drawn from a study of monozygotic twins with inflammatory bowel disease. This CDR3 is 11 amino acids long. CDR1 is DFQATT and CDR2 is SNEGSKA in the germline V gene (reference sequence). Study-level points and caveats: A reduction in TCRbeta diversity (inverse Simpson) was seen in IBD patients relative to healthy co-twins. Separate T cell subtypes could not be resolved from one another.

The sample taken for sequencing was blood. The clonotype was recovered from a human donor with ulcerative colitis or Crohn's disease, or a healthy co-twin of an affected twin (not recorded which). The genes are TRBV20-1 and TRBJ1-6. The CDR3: CNAKRDSPLHF.